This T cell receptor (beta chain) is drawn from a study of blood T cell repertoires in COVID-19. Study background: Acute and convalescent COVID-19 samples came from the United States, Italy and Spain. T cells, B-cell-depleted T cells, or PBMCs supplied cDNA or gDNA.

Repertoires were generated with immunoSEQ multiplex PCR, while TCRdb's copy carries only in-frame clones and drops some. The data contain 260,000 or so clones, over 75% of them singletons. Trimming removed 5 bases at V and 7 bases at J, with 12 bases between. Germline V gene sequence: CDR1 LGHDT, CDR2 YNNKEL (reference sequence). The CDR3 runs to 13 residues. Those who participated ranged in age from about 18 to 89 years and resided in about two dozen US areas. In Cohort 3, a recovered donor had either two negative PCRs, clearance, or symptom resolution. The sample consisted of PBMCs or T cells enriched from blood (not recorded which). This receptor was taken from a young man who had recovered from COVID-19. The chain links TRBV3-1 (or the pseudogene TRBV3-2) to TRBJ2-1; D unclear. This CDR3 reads CASSSRLENEQFF. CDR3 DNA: TGTGCCAGCAGCTCCCGACTGGAAAATGAGCAGTTCTTC.